The clone carrying this T cell receptor (beta chain) came up many times. The data were taken from a study of regulatory T cells in long-lasting Graves disease. Time point reported: persistent/refractory GD, antithyroid drugs over 5 years with positive TRAb. PBMC-extracted RNA yielded the TCR library. Construction of TCR beta libraries relied on iRepertoire HTBI primers and on Arm-PCR targeting CDR3 regions. TCRdb analysed the multiplex PCR reads with MiXCR anew, one entry per CDR3 protein. The sample consists of hundreds of thousands of distinct CDR3 sequences, 15% to 20% of them appearing once. The germline gives CDR1 DFQATT, CDR2 SNEGSKA (reference sequence). V dropped 0 bases and J dropped 0; count of bases not matched to a gene: 5. The CDR3 consists of 16 residues.

This TCR was recovered from a female donor with Graves disease. The source was peripheral blood mononuclear cells (PBMCs), collected when the disease was refractory, from a patient treated with antithyroid drugs. The chain links TRBV20-1 to TRBJ2-7, with TRBD2 matching 10 bases. In DNA form, the CDR3 reads TGCAGTGCTAGAGATCCCCTAGCGGGAGCCTCCTACGAGCAGTACTTC. It is translated as CSARDPLAGASYEQYF.